What follows are 24 T cell receptor beta chains derived from one specimen sequenced in a study of blood T cell repertoires in COVID-19. Method: immunoSEQ multiplex PCR; TCRdb's copy keeps in-frame clones and lacks some. Of about 190,000 clones listed, around 87% are singletons. The sequencing input was peripheral blood. The receptor set was obtained from a woman aged 25-40 years with active or convalescent COVID-19.

This chain joins TRBV3-1 (or the pseudogene TRBV3-2) and TRBJ2-2, with D tentatively TRBD2 (6 bases). Germline V gene lookup returns CDR1 LGHDT and CDR2 YNNKEL (reference sequence). CDR3 size: 16 residues. Between the trimmed V and J ends, which lost 4 bases and 3 bases, there was a span of 15 bases. CDR3 DNA: TGTGCCAGCAGCCGAGTGACTAGGTCGGACACCGGGGAGCTGTTTTTT. Translating gives CASSRVTRSDTGELFF.

As to this clone: At one of its ends the junction is not consistent with the germline gene, which may arise from a read error. This chain connects TRBV11-2 to TRBJ2-2; D is perhaps TRBD1 (6 bases). The CDR3 sequence is 15 residues long. CDR1 is SGHAT, CDR2 FQNNGV, per germline. The CDR3 nucleotides are TGTGCCAGCAGCTTCCAGGGGCTGAACACCGGGGAACTGTTTTTT. Protein: CASSFQGLNTGELFF.

The CDR3 is CAWSASTETQYF. Written as DNA, the CDR3 is TGTGCCTGGAGCGCTAGCACAGAGACCCAGTACTTC. The chain combines TRBV30 with TRBJ2-5, with D possibly being TRBD2 (5 bases). CDR1 and CDR2 (germline): GTSNPN, SVGIG (reference sequence). V lost 3 bases and J 4 bases, leaving 9 bases between the germline ends. The CDR3 sequence is 12 residues long. Complete variable domain (other parts from reference TRBV30 and TRBJ2-5): SQTIHQWPATLVQPVGSPLSLECTVEGTSNPNLYWYRQAAGRGLQLLFYSVGIGQISSEVPQNLSASRPQDRQFILSSKKLLLSDSGFYLCAWSASTETQYFGPGTRLLVL.

This chain joins TRBV6-1 and TRBJ1-4; D is perhaps TRBD1 (6 bases). The V gene's germline CDR1 is MNHNS and CDR2 SASEGT. With 1 base removed from V and 7 bases from J, the gap between germline ends came to 10 bases. The CDR3 has 14 residues. Here the CDR3 reads CASSEEGGSEKLFF. The CDR3 nucleotides read TGTGCCAGCAGTGAAGAGGGGGGGAGTGAAAAACTGTTTTTT.

The chain couples TRBV25-1 to TRBJ2-5; the D gene is possibly TRBD1 (5 bases). This CDR3 has 15 residues. Germline loops: CDR1 MGHDK, CDR2 SYGVNS. V lost 1 base, J lost 4 bases, and 13 bases lay in between. The DNA of the CDR3 is TGTGCCAGCAGTGAATCGGATACAGGCGGAGAGACCCAGTACTTC. It is translated as CASSESDTGGETQYF. Using reference TRBV25-1 and TRBJ2-5 for the parts outside the CDR3, the full variable domain is EADIYQTPRYLVIGTGKKITLECSQTMGHDKMYWYQQDPGMELHLIHYSYGVNSTEKGDLSSESTVSRIRTEHFPLTLESARPSHTSQYLCASSESDTGGETQYFGPGTRLLVL.

The chain links TRBV18 to TRBJ1-1, with D perhaps matching TRBD1 (6 bases). Trimming left V 5 bases short and J 1 base short, with 8 bases between. The CDR3 has 13 amino acids. Germline lookup yields CDR1 KGHSH and CDR2 LQKENI. DNA of the CDR3: TGTGCCAGCTCAACGACAGGGAACACTGAAGCTTTCTTT. It yields the protein CASSTTGNTEAFF.

The chain links TRBV7-2 to TRBJ1-3; no firm D call. The CDR3 runs 16 residues. Germline V gene sequence: CDR1 SGHTA, CDR2 FQGNSA. V dropped 3 bases and J dropped 2 bases, with 14 bases sitting between them. CDR3 region: CASSFGSLFAGNTIYF. DNA for the CDR3: TGTGCCAGCAGCTTCGGGTCCCTCTTCGCTGGAAACACCATATATTTT. Filled out from reference TRBV7-2 and TRBJ1-3, the complete variable domain reads GAGVSQSPSNKVTEKGKDVELRCDPISGHTALYWYRQSLGQGLEFLIYFQGNSAPDKSGLPSDRFSAERTGGSVSTLTIQRTQQEDSAVYLCASSFGSLFAGNTIYFGEGSWLTVV.

The chain uses TRBV3-1 (or the pseudogene TRBV3-2) and TRBJ2-1; D may be TRBD2 (5 bases). In germline, CDR1 is LGHDT, CDR2 YNNKEL (reference sequence). CDR3 length: 12 residues. V was shortened by 3 bases and J by 8 bases, with 8 bases between the two germline ends. The chain's CDR3 is CASSHQRDEQFF. The CDR3 DNA sequence: TGTGCCAGCAGCCACCAGAGGGATGAGCAGTTCTTC.

The chain couples TRBV5-6 to TRBJ2-7; TRBD1 matches 10 bases. The germline V gene encodes CDR1 SGHDT and CDR2 YYEEEE. The CDR3 length is 15 residues. Trimming cost V 4 bases and J 5 bases; bases outside gene matches: 9. CDR3 DNA sequence: TGTGCCAGCAGCGCCGGGACAGGGGACGTCAACGAGCAGTACTTC. Translated: CASSAGTGDVNEQYF.

The CDR3 spells CASSKALQGYGYTF. CDR3 coding DNA: TGTGCCAGCAGCAAAGCGCTACAGGGGTATGGCTACACCTTC. The chain joins TRBV21-1 to TRBJ1-2; the table's D gene call, TRBD1, was not cross checked with the DNA. TRBV21-1 is a pseudogene segment. CDR3 length: 14 residues.

In this sample, this clone turned up once. The V call is TRBV11-3, the J call TRBJ1-4; TRBD1 aligns across 8 bases. V lost 4 bases and J lost 0; bases outside the gene matches: 13. The CDR3 totals 19 residues. CDR1 and CDR2 (germline): SGHNT, YENEEA. CDR3 region: CASSYKMGQAYATNEKLFF. The CDR3 DNA reads as TGTGCCAGCAGCTACAAGATGGGACAGGCATATGCAACTAATGAAAAACTGTTTTTT.

This sequence joins TRBV2 and TRBJ1-1; 7 bases map to TRBD1. This CDR3 contains 12 residues. Germline V gives CDR1 SNHLY, CDR2 FYNNEI. Trimming at V came to 4 bases and at J to 8 bases, leaving 4 bases not matched to a gene. The CDR3 coding sequence is TGTGCCAGCAGTGGTGGACAGGACGAAGCTTTCTTT. Translation: CASSGGQDEAFF.

The chain has TRBV4-1 and TRBJ1-1; 8 bases are shared with TRBD1. The CDR3 spans 15 residues. The germline CDR1 and CDR2 sequences are MGHRA and YSYEKL. Unmatched junction bases numbered 5, after V lost 3 bases and J lost 2 bases. CDR3 DNA: TGCGCCAGCAGCCATGGACAGGGAGGCAACACTGAAGCTTTCTTT. Residues: CASSHGQGGNTEAFF.

The V call is TRBV5-1, the J call TRBJ2-7; D unclear. The CDR3 loop spans 14 amino acids. Trimming shortened V by 0 bases and J by 6 bases, and 13 bases separated the two germline ends. The V gene's germline CDR1 is SGHRS and CDR2 YFSETQ. The CDR3 nucleotides are TGCGCCAGCAGCTTGGCCTCCGAAACTTCCGAGCAGTACTTC. This codes for CASSLASETSEQYF.

This chain links TRBV3-1 (or the pseudogene TRBV3-2) with TRBJ1-2; D is unresolved. Germline CDR1 reads LGHDT; CDR2 reads YNNKEL (reference sequence). This CDR3 region has 12 residues. The V and J ends lost 6 bases and 2 bases respectively, with 7 bases between them. CDR3 sequence: CASRAANYGYTF. The DNA for the CDR3 is TGTGCCAGCAGGGCCGCCAACTATGGCTACACCTTC.

This clone appeared a few times. The V and J genes are TRBV25-1 and TRBJ1-1, with D tentatively TRBD1 (6 bases). V was pared by 1 base and J by 4 bases, with 19 bases between. Germline V gene sequence: CDR1 MGHDK, CDR2 SYGVNS. This CDR3 is built from 17 residues. This CDR3 is CASSEFGSGGGGTEAFF. In DNA, the CDR3 is TGTGCCAGCAGTGAATTTGGCTCGGGGGGCGGAGGCACTGAAGCTTTCTTT. Full variable domain (outside the CDR3, taken from reference TRBV25-1 and TRBJ1-1): EADIYQTPRYLVIGTGKKITLECSQTMGHDKMYWYQQDPGMELHLIHYSYGVNSTEKGDLSSESTVSRIRTEHFPLTLESARPSHTSQYLCASSEFGSGGGGTEAFFGQGTRLTVV.

The V gene is TRBV6-5, the J gene TRBJ1-2, with 8 bases fitting TRBD1. Germline trimming cut 6 bases from V and 6 bases from J; bases unmatched to any gene: 6. CDR1 MNHEY and CDR2 SVGAGI come from the germline V gene. The CDR3 spans 13 residues. The CDR3 DNA reads as TGTGCCAGCAGGGAGGACAGGGACGATGGCTACACCTTC. It specifies CASREDRDDGYTF.

This clone came up a few times. The gene calls are TRBV10-2 and TRBJ2-7, with D perhaps matching TRBD1 (6 bases). Between the trimmed V and J ends, which lost 5 bases and 3 bases, there was a span of 11 bases. The CDR3 loop spans 13 amino acids. Germline lookup yields CDR1 WSHSY and CDR2 SAAADI. The CDR3 nucleotides are TGCGCCAGCAGTCAAGACAGGAACTACGAGCAGTACTTC. It yields the protein CASSQDRNYEQYF.

The rearrangement uses TRBV28 and TRBJ2-7, with 8 bases that match TRBD2. Trimming cost V 10 bases and J 3 bases; bases outside gene matches: 8. This CDR3 spans 13 amino acids. Germline V gene data show CDR1 as MDHEN and CDR2 as SYDVKM. CDR3 region: CATGRDNYYEQYF. CDR3 in DNA: TGTGCCACCGGGAGGGACAACTACTACGAGCAGTACTTC.

The genes are TRBV5-1 and TRBJ2-2; 10 nucleotides line up with TRBD2. V trimming: 6 bases; J trimming: 0 bases; junction bases outside the gene matches: 5. The CDR3 contains 16 residues. Germline V CDR1 and CDR2: SGHRS, YFSETQ. CDR3 region: CASMAAGGPNTGELFF. CDR3 in DNA: TGCGCCAGCATGGCAGCGGGGGGGCCGAACACCGGGGAGCTGTTTTTT.

The rearrangement uses TRBV28 and TRBJ1-2; D is unresolved. CDR1 and CDR2 from the germline V gene are MDHEN and SYDVKM. With 1 base removed from V and 5 bases from J, the gap between germline ends came to 8 bases. The CDR3 sequence is 13 residues long. The CDR3 loop is CASSLSSGYGYTF. CDR3 DNA sequence: TGTGCCAGCAGTTTATCGTCGGGGTATGGCTACACCTTC.

The V gene is TRBV5-5, the J gene TRBJ2-7, with D uncertain. The germline gives CDR1 SGHKS, CDR2 YYEKEE (reference sequence). The CDR3 length is 11 residues. Trimming stripped 4 bases from V and 3 bases from J, with 5 bases between. This chain's CDR3 is CASSTYYEQYF. The CDR3, as DNA: TGTGCCAGCAGCACCTACTACGAGCAGTACTTC.

The chain couples TRBV5-6 to TRBJ1-1, with no clear D. The CDR3 runs 15 residues. Trimming took 4 bases from V and 3 from J, leaving 16 bases between them. Germline values: CDR1 SGHDT, CDR2 YYEEEE. CDR3 nucleotides: TGTGCCAGCAGCCCCCTGGCGGGGTGGGACACTGAAGCTTTCTTT. It encodes CASSPLAGWDTEAFF.

The J gene is TRBJ1-3, the V gene TRBV6-5, with D possibly matching TRBD1 (5 bases). V lost 7 bases and J lost 2, with 12 bases in between. The CDR3 is 14 amino acids. CDR1 is MNHEY and CDR2 is SVGAGI in the germline V gene. The CDR3 DNA follows: TGTGCCAGCATAATGGCAGGGCCTGGAAACACCATATATTTT. It encodes CASIMAGPGNTIYF.